Following are 5 T cell receptor beta chains from one sample sequenced in a study of blood T cell repertoires in COVID-19. Libraries were prepared by immunoSEQ multiplex PCR; TCRdb keeps only in-frame clonotypes and omits some of them. Among about 74,000 clones listed, around 87% were seen once. Sequencing was carried out using peripheral blood. The receptors stem from a woman at least 80 years old with active or convalescent COVID-19.

The gene calls are TRBV7-8 and TRBJ1-6; D unresolved. Germline CDR1 and CDR2: SGHVS and FQNEAQ. There are 12 residues in the CDR3. V lost 5 bases to trimming and J lost 8 bases, with 7 bases between them. CDR3 DNA sequence: TGTGCCAGCAGCCGAATATATTCACCCCTCCACTTT. Translating gives CASSRIYSPLHF. Variable domain in full (rest from reference TRBV7-8 and TRBJ1-6): GAGVSQSPRYKVAKRGQDVALRCDPISGHVSLFWYQQALGQGPEFLTYFQNEAQLDKSGLPSDRFFAERPEGSVSTLKIQRTQQEDSAVYLCASSRIYSPLHFGNGTRLTVT.

The J gene is TRBJ2-7, the V gene TRBV5-8; 7 positions match TRBD1. Looked up from germline, CDR1 is SGHTS and CDR2 is YDEGEE. Trimming removed 3 bases from V and 5 bases from J; junction bases left unmatched: 5. The CDR3 loop spans 13 amino acids. The CDR3 sequence is CASSYDRAHEQYF. The CDR3 nucleotides read TGTGCCAGCAGCTACGACAGGGCCCACGAGCAGTACTTC.

The rearrangement links TRBV5-6 to TRBJ2-1; D is possibly TRBD2 (5 bases). V was pared by 2 bases and J by 4 bases, with 10 bases between. CDR3 length: 14 amino acids. The germline V gene has CDR1 SGHDT and CDR2 YYEEEE. The CDR3 loop is CASSFREGYNEQFF. Here the CDR3 DNA reads TGTGCCAGCAGCTTCCGGGAAGGGTACAATGAGCAGTTCTTC. Full variable domain (outside the CDR3, taken from reference TRBV5-6 and TRBJ2-1): DAGVTQSPTHLIKTRGQQVTLRCSPKSGHDTVSWYQQALGQGPQFIFQYYEEEERQRGNFPDRFSGHQFPNYSSELNVNALLLGDSALYLCASSFREGYNEQFFGPGTRLTVL.

The chain combines TRBV7-2 with TRBJ1-1; no clear D gene. CDR1 is SGHTA and CDR2 is FQGNSA in the germline V gene. The germline V and J ends were trimmed by 0 bases and 9 bases, with 5 bases remaining between them. This CDR3 region has 11 residues. The CDR3 loop reads CASSLARQAFF. DNA for the CDR3: TGTGCCAGCAGCTTAGCGAGGCAAGCTTTCTTT. Together with reference TRBV7-2 and TRBJ1-1, the CDR3 gives the full variable domain: GAGVSQSPSNKVTEKGKDVELRCDPISGHTALYWYRQSLGQGLEFLIYFQGNSAPDKSGLPSDRFSAERTGGSVSTLTIQRTQQEDSAVYLCASSLARQAFFGQGTRLTVV.

The chain uses TRBV11-2 and TRBJ1-4, with TRBD1 matching over 9 bases. Germline V gene lookup returns CDR1 SGHAT and CDR2 FQNNGV. The CDR3 contains 15 residues. Trimming took 5 bases from V and 3 from J; bases not matched to a gene: 4. CDR3 nucleotide sequence: TGTGCCAGCAGCCTGAGACAGGGGGCTAATGAAAAACTGTTTTTT. Translated: CASSLRQGANEKLFF. Full variable domain (rest looked up from reference TRBV11-2 and TRBJ1-4): EAGVAQSPRYKIIEKRQSVAFWCNPISGHATLYWYQQILGQGPKLLIQFQNNGVVDDSQLPKDRFSAERLKGVDSTLKIQPAKLEDSAVYLCASSLRQGANEKLFFGSGTQLSVL.